This note documents a single TCR beta chain sequence. No antigen is known for it. Profiled with immunoSEQ multiplex PCR; TCRdb holds only in-frame clones, not every one. The sample consists of 5,000 to 7,500 clones, around 79% of them appearing once. The data are from a study of OX40 agonist ivuxolimab in advanced cancers. Study-wide context: A diagnosis of hepatocellular carcinoma, melanoma, renal cell or head and neck cancer was present in dose-escalation patients. The dose-escalation cohort was just under 85% male, with a mean age of 60 years, ranging roughly 20 to 90. Findings and caveats of the study: Relatively little clonal expansion, among the lowest observed, appeared in partial responders at 0.1-3.0 mg/kg. Expanded peripheral T-cell antigen specificity went undetermined.

Germline-derived CDR1 and CDR2 are MNHEY and SMNVEV (reference sequence). V was shortened by 3 bases and J by 3 bases, with 20 bases between the two germline ends. CDR3 size: 17 residues. The genes are TRBV27 and TRBJ1-1; perhaps TRBD1 as D (5 bases). This TCR derives from an adult with an advanced solid tumor such as melanoma, head and neck, liver or kidney cancer. Source: CD4+ or CD8+ T cells sorted from blood, taken in a trial of the OX40 agonist ivuxolimab. This CDR3 reads CASSLWGLQYIDTEAFF. As DNA, the CDR3 is TGTGCCAGCAGTTTGTGGGGACTCCAATATATTGACACTGAAGCTTTCTTT.